The clone carrying this T cell receptor beta chain has ten or more counts. As previously described, bulk TCR libraries were made using listed TCR primers. TCRdb ran MiXCR on the PCR reads and lists one entry per CDR3 protein. Of under 75,000 distinct CDR3 sequences detected, about 20% appear once; the ten largest clones hold under 1.5%. Germline assignment: CDR1 MGHRA and CDR2 YSYEKL. The CDR3 is 14 residues long. Trimming at V came to 3 bases and at J to 1 base, leaving 2 bases not matched to a gene. The entry originates in a study of molecular identifiers for immune sequencing clone quantification. The chain uses TRBV4-1 and TRBJ2-7; TRBD1 matches 8 bases. The sequenced material came from naive CD8+ T cells from blood, with Jurkat cell RNA spiked in. The subset: FACS-sorted CD8+CD4-CCR7+CD45RA+ naive T cells. This TCR came from a human donor in good health. Some libraries in this study had Jurkat cell RNA spiked in. CDR3 in amino acids: CASSHGQGSYEQYF. In nucleotides, the CDR3 is TGCGCCAGCAGCCACGGACAGGGTTCCTACGAGCAGTACTTC.